This TCR beta chain was identified in a study of cytomegalovirus exposure and HLA in healthy donors. Study conclusions and caveats: It was taken for granted in presence/absence analyses that sequencing depth across donors was roughly uniform. In a later analysis, at a false discovery rate of 0.05, approximately 15,000 TCR beta sequences matched HLA alleles. Researchers reported in a later analysis that a missense DCLRE1C variant was tied to TCR beta V- and J-gene trimming.

The V gene's germline CDR1 is GTSNPN and CDR2 SVGIG (reference sequence). The CDR3 loop spans 15 amino acids. V lost 1 base and J 2 bases, leaving 11 bases between the germline ends. As concerns this clone: Its antigen is not identified.

The PCR used 60 Vbeta and 13 Jbeta primers. Some clones are missing from TCRdb's copy, which holds only in-frame ones; the method was immunoSEQ multiplex PCR. The data contain some 57,000 clones, approximately 88% of them seen just once; the ten biggest clones take up roughly 1.6%. This receptor was obtained from a young man in good health and CMV-seropositive. This chain uses TRBV30 with TRBJ1-4; a possible D gene is TRBD1 (6 bases). The sequenced sample was PBMCs. CDR3 sequence: CAWSENRVTNEKLFF. The CDR3 DNA reads as TGTGCCTGGAGTGAAAACAGGGTTACTAATGAAAAACTGTTTTTT.